This T cell receptor (beta chain) emerged from a study of blood T cells in healthy people across ages. A J-beta primer mix and a sample-barcoded 5' primer were used in a second PCR of roughly 7 to 12 cycles. TCRdb passed the 5' RACE reads through MiXCR, listing each CDR3 protein once. This table holds around 1,700,000 distinct CDR3 sequences, about 28% found once. This clonotype occurred many times. This CDR3 comprises 16 residues. In germline, CDR1 is SGHTA, CDR2 FQGNSA. V trimming: 2 bases; J trimming: 4 bases; junction bases outside the gene matches: 5. Donation came from healthy Caucasian individuals in Russia who were aged about 6 to 95.

Input material: blood. This chain links TRBV7-2 with TRBJ2-1, with 10 bases identical to TRBD2. This clonotype was sampled from a woman between 25 and 40 years old in good health. The CDR3 protein is CASSLSVAGGYNEQFF. The CDR3 bases are TGTGCCAGCAGCTTATCTGTAGCGGGGGGTTACAATGAGCAGTTCTTC.